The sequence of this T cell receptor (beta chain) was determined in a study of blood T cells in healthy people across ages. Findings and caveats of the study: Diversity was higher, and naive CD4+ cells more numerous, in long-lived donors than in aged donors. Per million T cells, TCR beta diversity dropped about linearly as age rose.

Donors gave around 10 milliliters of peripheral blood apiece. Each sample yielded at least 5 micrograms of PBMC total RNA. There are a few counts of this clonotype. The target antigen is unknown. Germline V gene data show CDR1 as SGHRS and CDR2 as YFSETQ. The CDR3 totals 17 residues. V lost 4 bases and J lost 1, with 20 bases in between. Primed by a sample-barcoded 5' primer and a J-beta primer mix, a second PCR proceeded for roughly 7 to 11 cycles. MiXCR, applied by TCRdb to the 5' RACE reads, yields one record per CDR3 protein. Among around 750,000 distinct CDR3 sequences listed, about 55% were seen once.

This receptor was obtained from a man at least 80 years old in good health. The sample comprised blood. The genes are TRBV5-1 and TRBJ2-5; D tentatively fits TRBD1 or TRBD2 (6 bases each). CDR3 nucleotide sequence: TGCGCCAGCAGCCCGGAGGGCAGGGGCAGCCTCCAAGAGACCCAGTACTTC. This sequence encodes CASSPEGRGSLQETQYF.